The next 22 T cell receptor beta chains were all read from a single sample in a study of molecular identifiers for immune sequencing clone quantification. TCRdb reprocessed the PCR reads via MiXCR and lists one record per CDR3 protein. Here the sample spans 35,000 to 45,000 distinct CDR3 sequences, approximately 17% being singletons. Sequenced material: naive CD8+ T cells from blood, with Jurkat cell RNA spiked in. Described subset: FACS-sorted CD8+CD4-CCR7+CD45RA+ naive T cells. These receptors all stem from a human donor in good health. Some libraries in this study had Jurkat cell RNA spiked in.

The chain couples TRBV27 to TRBJ1-2, with TRBD1 matching 10 bases. This CDR3 comprises 15 residues. V gave up 4 bases and J gave up 4 bases; unmatched junction bases: 6. Germline V gives CDR1 MNHEY, CDR2 SMNVEV (reference sequence). The CDR3 bases are TGTGCCAGCAGTTGGGTGGGACAGGGGTTCTATGGCTACACCTTC. Protein: CASSWVGQGFYGYTF.

This clonotype was found many times. The chain combines TRBV28 with TRBJ2-2; D gene uncertain. The CDR3 runs 14 residues. V was pared by 3 bases and J by 1 base, with 6 bases between. Germline V gene lookup returns CDR1 MDHEN and CDR2 SYDVKM. This CDR3 reads CASSFFRNTGELFF. The CDR3, as DNA: TGTGCCAGCAGTTTCTTTAGGAACACCGGGGAGCTGTTTTTT.

This chain connects TRBV18 to TRBJ2-1; D may correspond to TRBD1 or TRBD2 (5 bases each). The CDR3 sequence is 15 residues long. V dropped 4 bases and J dropped 0 bases, with 10 bases sitting between them. From germline, CDR1 is KGHSH and CDR2 LQKENI. CDR3 loop: CASSRGGGSYNEQFF. For the CDR3, the DNA is TGTGCCAGCTCACGGGGTGGGGGCTCCTACAATGAGCAGTTCTTC. The whole variable domain, filled in from reference TRBV18 and TRBJ2-1, reads NAGVMQNPRHLVRRRGQEARLRCSPMKGHSHVYWYRQLPEEGLKFMVYLQKENIIDESGMPKERFSAEFPKEGPSILRIQQVVRGDSAAYFCASSRGGGSYNEQFFGPGTRLTVL.

This clonotype was seen ten or more times. The rearrangement uses TRBV4-2 and TRBJ2-2; no reliable D call. The ends were cut back, 0 bases at V and 7 bases at J, with 9 bases in the middle. The V gene's germline CDR1 is LGHNA and CDR2 YNFKEQ. This CDR3 comprises 14 residues. The CDR3 protein is CASSQENLVGELFF. The CDR3 DNA is TGTGCCAGCAGCCAAGAGAATCTAGTCGGGGAGCTGTTTTTT.

In this sample, this clonotype turned up many times. The rearrangement links TRBV9 to TRBJ2-7; D is undetermined. Germline CDR1 and CDR2: SGDLS and YYNGEE. The length of the CDR3 is 13 residues. Trimming removed 3 bases at V and 4 bases at J, with 11 bases between. The CDR3 region is CASSDGRSYEQYF. For the CDR3, the DNA is TGTGCCAGCAGCGATGGCAGGTCTTACGAGCAGTACTTC.

This clonotype appeared a few times. The rearrangement joins TRBV4-3 to TRBJ2-4, with D tentatively TRBD1 (5 bases). Germline loops: CDR1 LGHNA, CDR2 YSLEER. The CDR3 spans 14 residues. Trimming left V 0 bases short and J 6 bases short, with 9 bases between. DNA of the CDR3: TGCGCCAGCAGCCAAGATATTACAGGAAACATTCAGTACTTC. Its protein product is CASSQDITGNIQYF.

This clonotype was counted a few times. The V and J genes are TRBV9 and TRBJ2-5; possibly TRBD1 or TRBD2 for D (6 bases each). Germline assignment: CDR1 SGDLS and CDR2 YYNGEE. This CDR3 region has 15 residues. Trimming shortened V by 4 bases and J by 11 bases, and 24 bases separated the two germline ends. CDR3 DNA: TGTGCCAGCAGCCCATCCGGGGGCGGAGCCTTCGTTCAGTACTTC. Its protein is CASSPSGGGAFVQYF.

This clonotype has at least ten counts. The chain links TRBV7-2 to TRBJ2-2; 8 positions agree with TRBD1. CDR3 length: 17 amino acids. V trimming: 3 bases; J trimming: 2 bases; junction bases outside the gene matches: 8. Germline values: CDR1 SGHTA, CDR2 FQGNSA. The DNA for the CDR3 is TGTGCCAGCAGCTTTTGGGGACAGGAGAAAAACACCGGGGAGCTGTTTTTT. Protein sequence: CASSFWGQEKNTGELFF.

At least ten counts were recorded for this clonotype. This sequence joins TRBV4-1 and TRBJ1-1, with D possibly matching TRBD1 (5 bases). The CDR3 runs 14 residues. V lost 0 bases and J lost 5, with 10 bases in between. Germline CDR1 is MGHRA and CDR2 is YSYEKL. The CDR3 sequence: CASSQERRETEAFF. CDR3 DNA: TGCGCCAGCAGCCAAGAACGCAGGGAGACTGAAGCTTTCTTT.

This clonotype was detected many times. The rearrangement links TRBV28 to TRBJ2-1, with D unclear. CDR1 MDHEN and CDR2 SYDVKM come from the germline V gene. CDR3 length equals 14 residues. The V and J ends lost 4 bases and 4 bases respectively, with 11 bases between them. This CDR3 is CASSYRLIYNEQFF. The CDR3 DNA follows: TGTGCCAGCAGTTACCGACTCATTTACAATGAGCAGTTCTTC.

As for this clonotype: Since a much larger clone is just one base distant, this may be a read error. The J gene is TRBJ2-7, the V gene TRBV7-2; D not certain. The germline V gene encodes CDR1 SGHTA and CDR2 FQGNSA. The CDR3 has 13 amino acids. The CDR3 DNA follows: TGTGCCAACAGCTCAACCCCCGGTAGCGAGCAGTACTTC. The encoded protein is CANSSTPGSEQYF. The variable domain in full, with the rest retrieved from reference TRBV7-2 and TRBJ2-7, is GAGVSQSPSNKVTEKGKDVELRCDPISGHTALYWYRQSLGQGLEFLIYFQGNSAPDKSGLPSDRFSAERTGGSVSTLTIQRTQQEDSAVYLCANSSTPGSEQYFGPGTRLTVT.

The chain carries TRBV9 and TRBJ2-1; tentatively, D is TRBD2 (6 bases). Germline values: CDR1 SGDLS, CDR2 YYNGEE. The length of the CDR3 is 15 residues. The V end lost 3 bases, the J end lost 1 base, and 11 bases lay between the germline ends. The DNA of the CDR3 is TGTGCCAGCAGCGGGATCGGGAGTTCCTACAATGAGCAGTTCTTC. Translating gives CASSGIGSSYNEQFF.

The table lists this clonotype with many counts. The rearrangement uses TRBV7-8 and TRBJ2-4; 7 nucleotides line up with TRBD1. V was pared by 5 bases and J by 6 bases, with 10 bases of the junction left unmatched. CDR1 and CDR2 from the germline V gene are SGHVS and FQNEAQ. This CDR3 spans 15 amino acids. The CDR3 nucleotides read TGTGCCAGCAGCCCCTTCGGGACAGCACCAAACATTCAGTACTTC. Amino acid sequence: CASSPFGTAPNIQYF.

The rearrangement joins TRBV2 to TRBJ2-7; tentatively, D is TRBD1 (5 bases). This CDR3 has 16 amino acids. CDR1 is SNHLY, CDR2 FYNNEI, per germline. The V gene lost 4 bases and the J gene lost 0 bases, with 16 bases spanning the gap. CDR3 nucleotides: TGTGCCAGCAGTGGAGTCCGACACAGGAGCTCCTACGAGCAGTACTTC. Amino acid sequence: CASSGVRHRSSYEQYF.

This clonotype was observed a handful of times. V gene TRBV7-9 combines with J gene TRBJ2-7; 8 bases match TRBD2. The length of the CDR3 is 16 residues. Germline trimming cut 2 bases from V and 0 bases from J; bases unmatched to any gene: 6. Germline V CDR1 and CDR2: SEHNR, FQNEAQ (reference sequence). The CDR3 nucleotides read TGTGCCAGCAGCTTATGGTTAGCGGGGTTCTCCTACGAGCAGTACTTC. Translating it yields CASSLWLAGFSYEQYF.

This clonotype was counted at least ten times. The chain links TRBV24-1 to TRBJ2-1; TRBD2 matches at 7 bases. CDR1 KGHDR and CDR2 SFDVKD come from the germline V gene. The CDR3 spans 13 residues. Germline trimming cut 0 bases from V and 9 bases from J; bases unmatched to any gene: 1. DNA of the CDR3: TGTGCCACCAGTGATTTGGGGGGGGTTGAGCAGTTCTTC. Its translation: CATSDLGGVEQFF.

This clonotype was detected many times. This chain joins TRBV6-5 and TRBJ2-5; TRBD2 might be the D (6 bases). Trimming left V 0 bases short and J 3 bases short, with 11 bases between. The CDR3 extends over 15 amino acids. CDR1 and CDR2 from the germline V gene are MNHEY and SVGAGI. CDR3 amino acids: CASSYSRGEEETQYF. CDR3 sequence (DNA): TGTGCCAGCAGTTACTCGAGAGGGGAGGAAGAGACCCAGTACTTC.

For the CDR3, the DNA is TGTGCCACCAGTGACCCACGCCGACAGGTTGGTGGCACAGATACGCAGTATTTT. This gives the protein CATSDPRRQVGGTDTQYF. The rearrangement uses TRBV24-1 and TRBJ2-3; D may be TRBD1 (6 bases). CDR1 KGHDR and CDR2 SFDVKD come from the germline V gene. This CDR3 region has 18 residues. The V gene lost 4 bases and the J gene lost 1 base, with 20 bases spanning the gap.

The chain recombines TRBV4-1 with TRBJ1-4, with D unresolved. Germline assignment: CDR1 MGHRA and CDR2 YSYEKL. This CDR3 contains 14 residues. V was pared by 3 bases and J by 6 bases, with 11 bases between. The CDR3 protein is CASSQLGGYEKLFF. As DNA, the CDR3 is TGCGCCAGCAGCCAGCTCGGAGGATATGAAAAACTGTTTTTT.

CDR3 in amino acids: CASKLETYNEQFF. DNA of the CDR3: TGTGCCAGCAAGCTAGAGACCTACAATGAGCAGTTCTTC. The chain recombines TRBV28 with TRBJ2-1; no clear D gene. The CDR3 consists of 13 residues. Per the germline V gene, CDR1 is MDHEN and CDR2 is SYDVKM. The V and J ends lost 7 bases and 2 bases respectively, with 9 bases between them.

This clonotype has ten or more counts. The V and J genes are TRBV7-9 and TRBJ2-7; D is ambiguous. The V end was cut by 2 bases, the J end by 7 bases, with 9 bases between. The germline CDR1 and CDR2 sequences are SEHNR and FQNEAQ (reference sequence). The CDR3 loop spans 12 amino acids. CDR3 sequence: CASSLFAREQYF. In nucleotides, the CDR3 is TGTGCCAGCAGCTTATTTGCGCGGGAGCAGTACTTC.

As concerns this clonotype: A much larger clone lies one base from this, so it may be a read error. The CDR3 nucleotides read TGTGCCAGCGGCCTCCCAGGGCTTGGGGCCAACGTCCTGACTTTC. This codes for CASGLPGLGANVLTF. V usage is TRBV12-3 or TRBV12-4 and J usage is TRBJ2-6; perhaps TRBD1 as D (5 bases). The V end was cut by 8 bases, the J end by 3 bases, with 14 bases between. The CDR3 consists of 15 residues.